Each of the 9 T cell receptor beta chains below was sequenced from the same sample in a study of spatial heterogeneity in lung cancer (dated by TCRdb to between 2018 and 2021). What the time point label conveys for this sample: sample taken at primary tumor resection. For TCR sequencing, whole RNA was extracted from tumor and nontumor lung tissue, or from cryopreserved PBMC samples, and no cell sorting was done. Libraries were made using 5' RACE. Reads for this sample came from a NextSeq 500. The public reads were run again by TCRdb, first through fastp at Q25 and then through MiXCR, and only productive beta chains were kept. Every CDR3 protein is listed once, alongside the most common genes and DNA of its rows. The sample table contains over 90,000 distinct CDR3 sequences; only one count was recorded for 7.5% to 10% of them. The top ten hold 6.5% to 8.5% of the sample. The sample in question was PBMCs, obtained at surgery. All receptors derive from a male donor with early-stage non-small cell lung cancer.

This clonotype was counted between two and nine times. The chain recombines TRBV13 with TRBJ2-5; no clear D. Trimming removed 5 bases from V and 2 bases from J, with 12 bases in between. The CDR3 spans 14 residues. Germline CDR1 and CDR2: PRHDT and FYEKMQ (reference sequence). The CDR3 loop is CASSLLPSQETQYF. For the CDR3, the DNA is TGTGCCAGCAGCCTACTCCCCTCACAAGAGACCCAGTACTTC.

This clonotype was detected only a few times. The gene calls are TRBV11-2 and TRBJ2-5, with TRBD2 as a possible D gene (6 bases). The germline CDR1 and CDR2 sequences are SGHAT and FQNNGV. The CDR3 contains 15 residues. The V end was cut by 2 bases, the J end by 3 bases, with 13 bases between. The CDR3: CASSLLGDFEETQYF. As DNA, the CDR3 is TGTGCCAGCAGCTTATTGGGGGACTTTGAAGAGACCCAGTACTTC.

This clonotype was counted between two and nine times. This chain connects TRBV20-1 to TRBJ2-1, with 8 bases matching TRBD1. The V segment lost 1 base and the J segment 13 bases; nucleotides outside the gene matches: 6. CDR1 and CDR2 from the germline V gene are DFQATT and SNEGSKA (reference sequence). The CDR3 runs 12 residues. DNA of the CDR3: TGCAGTGCTAGAGGACCACAGGGGGTCCAGTTCTTC. Protein: CSARGPQGVQFF.

This clonotype was recorded a few times. This sequence joins TRBV6-5 and TRBJ2-5; 8 nucleotides align to TRBD2. The CDR3 is made up of 16 amino acids. Germline V gene lookup returns CDR1 MNHEY and CDR2 SVGAGI. V dropped 6 bases and J dropped 1; count of bases not matched to a gene: 10. Here the CDR3 DNA reads TGTGCCAGCAGAAATTCCCGCCGGGGGGGCCAAGAGACCCAGTACTTC. Its protein product is CASRNSRRGGQETQYF.

The rearrangement uses TRBV4-1 and TRBJ2-5, with TRBD2 identical over 7 bases. Germline V gives CDR1 MGHRA, CDR2 YSYEKL. The V segment lost 1 base and the J segment 2 bases; nucleotides outside the gene matches: 7. There are 16 residues in the CDR3. CDR3 coding DNA: TGCGCCAGCAGCCAAGGACGCGGGAGAGAACAAGAGACCCAGTACTTC. This gives the protein CASSQGRGREQETQYF.

The chain carries TRBV7-8 and TRBJ2-5; D gene unclear. V gave up 2 bases and J gave up 1 base, with 5 bases separating them. Germline assignment: CDR1 SGHVS and CDR2 FQNEAQ. The CDR3 is 13 residues long. In nucleotides, the CDR3 is TGTGCCAGCAGCTTAAACAGCCAAGAGACCCAGTACTTC. It specifies CASSLNSQETQYF.

This clonotype was counted only a few times. The chain has TRBV20-1 and TRBJ2-2, with D perhaps matching TRBD1 or TRBD2 (5 bases each). This CDR3 is built from 15 residues. Germline V gene sequence: CDR1 DFQATT, CDR2 SNEGSKA (reference sequence). Trimming shortened V by 5 bases and J by 3 bases, and 16 bases separated the two germline ends. CDR3 protein: CSASSPGRHTGELFF. The CDR3 DNA follows: TGCAGTGCTTCCTCTCCGGGACGTCACACCGGGGAGCTGTTTTTT.

This clonotype was recorded at least ten times. This chain joins TRBV19 and TRBJ2-2; TRBD1 agrees at 8 bases. From germline, CDR1 is LNHDA and CDR2 SQIVND (reference sequence). The CDR3 spans 15 residues. V lost 6 bases and J lost 3; bases outside the gene matches: 6. The CDR3 DNA follows: TGTGCCAGTAGGATGGGACAGGCGGACACCGGGGAGCTGTTTTTT. Translation gives CASRMGQADTGELFF.

This clonotype was counted between two and nine times. The V and J genes are TRBV3-1 and TRBJ2-3; 8 bases agree with TRBD2. In germline, CDR1 is LGHDT, CDR2 YNNKEL (reference sequence). After removal of 4 bases from V and 6 bases from J, the junction contained 9 bases not matched to a gene. CDR3 size: 15 residues. CDR3: CASSRSGGAGDTQYF. The CDR3 DNA sequence: TGTGCCAGCAGCCGATCCGGGGGGGCCGGGGATACGCAGTATTTT.